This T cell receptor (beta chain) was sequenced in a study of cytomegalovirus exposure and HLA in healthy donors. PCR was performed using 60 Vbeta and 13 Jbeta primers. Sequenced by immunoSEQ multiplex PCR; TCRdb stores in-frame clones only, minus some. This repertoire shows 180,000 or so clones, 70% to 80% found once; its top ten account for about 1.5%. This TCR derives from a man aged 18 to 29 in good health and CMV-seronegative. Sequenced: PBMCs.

CDR3 sequence reads: CASSVSGGHYNEQFF. In DNA form, the CDR3 reads TGTGCCAGCAGCGTCAGCGGGGGCCACTACAATGAGCAGTTCTTC. The V gene is TRBV9, the J gene TRBJ2-1; 8 nucleotides agree with TRBD2. The trim removed 2 bases at V and 3 bases at J, leaving 4 bases unmatched. The germline V gene encodes CDR1 SGDLS and CDR2 YYNGEE. The CDR3 spans 15 residues.